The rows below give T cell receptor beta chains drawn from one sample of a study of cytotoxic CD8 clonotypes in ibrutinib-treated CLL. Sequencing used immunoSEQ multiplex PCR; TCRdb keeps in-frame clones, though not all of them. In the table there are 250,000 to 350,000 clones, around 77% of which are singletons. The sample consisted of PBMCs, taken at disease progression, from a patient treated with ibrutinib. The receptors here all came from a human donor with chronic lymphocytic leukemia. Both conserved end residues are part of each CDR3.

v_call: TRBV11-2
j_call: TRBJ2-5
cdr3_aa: CASSLAGLAGGPAETQYF

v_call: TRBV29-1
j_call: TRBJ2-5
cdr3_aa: CSVAHTYQETQYF

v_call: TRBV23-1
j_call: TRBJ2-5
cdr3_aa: CASSQSKRGGQPLETQYF

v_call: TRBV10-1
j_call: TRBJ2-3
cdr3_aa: CASSEVRLAGTSDTQYF

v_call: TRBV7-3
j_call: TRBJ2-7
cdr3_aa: CASSSSSYEQYF

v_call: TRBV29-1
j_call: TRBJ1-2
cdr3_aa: CSVADRGAPAF

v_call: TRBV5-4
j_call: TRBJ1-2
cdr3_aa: CASLTYGAYGYTF

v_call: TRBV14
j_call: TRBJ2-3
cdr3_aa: CASSQVSGSYTQYF

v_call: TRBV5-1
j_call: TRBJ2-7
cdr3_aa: CASSPQGAGIYEQYF

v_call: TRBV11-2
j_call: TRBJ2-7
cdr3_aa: CASSLQGYEQYF

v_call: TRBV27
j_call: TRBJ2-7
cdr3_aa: CASSSLYRGKPYEQYF

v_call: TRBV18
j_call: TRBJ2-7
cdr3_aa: CASSPGLAGVSYEQYF

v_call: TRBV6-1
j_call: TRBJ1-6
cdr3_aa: CASSGGRVNSPLHF

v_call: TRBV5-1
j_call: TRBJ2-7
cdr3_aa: CASSLTRDRNYEQYF